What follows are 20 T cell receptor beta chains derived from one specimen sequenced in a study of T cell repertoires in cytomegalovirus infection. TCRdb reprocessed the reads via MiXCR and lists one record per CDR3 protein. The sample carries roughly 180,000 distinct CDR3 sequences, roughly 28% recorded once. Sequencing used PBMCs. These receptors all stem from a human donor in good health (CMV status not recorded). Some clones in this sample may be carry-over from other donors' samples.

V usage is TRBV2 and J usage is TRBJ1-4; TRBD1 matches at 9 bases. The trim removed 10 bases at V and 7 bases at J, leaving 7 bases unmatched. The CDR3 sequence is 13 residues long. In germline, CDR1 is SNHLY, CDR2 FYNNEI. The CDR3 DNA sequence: TGTGCCACTGGACAGGGGCCGTTTGAAAAACTGTTTTTT. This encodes CATGQGPFEKLFF.

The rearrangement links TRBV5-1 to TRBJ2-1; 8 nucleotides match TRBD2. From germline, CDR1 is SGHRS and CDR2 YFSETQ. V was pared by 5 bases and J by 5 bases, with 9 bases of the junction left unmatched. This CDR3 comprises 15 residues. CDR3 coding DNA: TGCGCCAGCAGGTTGCGGGGGGCACCAAACAATGAGCAGTTCTTC. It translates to CASRLRGAPNNEQFF. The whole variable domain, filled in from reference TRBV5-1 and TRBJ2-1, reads KAGVTQTPRYLIKTRGQQVTLSCSPISGHRSVSWYQQTPGQGLQFLFEYFSETQRNKGNFPGRFSGRQFSNSRSEMNVSTLELGDSALYLCASRLRGAPNNEQFFGPGTRLTVL.

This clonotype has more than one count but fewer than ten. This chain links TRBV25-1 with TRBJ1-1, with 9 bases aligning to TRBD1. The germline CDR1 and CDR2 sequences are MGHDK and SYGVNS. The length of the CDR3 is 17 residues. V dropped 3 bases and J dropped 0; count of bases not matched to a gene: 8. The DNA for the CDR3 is TGTGCCAGCAGTGACAGTGACAGGGGGTGGATGAACACTGAAGCTTTCTTT. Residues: CASSDSDRGWMNTEAFF.

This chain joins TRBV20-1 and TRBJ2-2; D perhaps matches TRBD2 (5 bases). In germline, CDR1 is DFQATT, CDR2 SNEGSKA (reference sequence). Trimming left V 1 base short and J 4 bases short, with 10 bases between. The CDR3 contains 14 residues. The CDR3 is CSARGGTSTGELFF. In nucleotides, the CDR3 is TGCAGTGCTAGAGGAGGCACTAGCACCGGGGAGCTGTTTTTT.

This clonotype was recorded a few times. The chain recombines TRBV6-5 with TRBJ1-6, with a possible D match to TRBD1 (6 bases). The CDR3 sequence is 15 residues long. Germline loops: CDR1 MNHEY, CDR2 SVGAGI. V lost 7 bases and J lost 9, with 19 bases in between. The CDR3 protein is CASTPSGGGGSPLHF. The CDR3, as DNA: TGTGCCAGCACCCCGAGTGGAGGGGGAGGTTCACCCCTCCACTTT.

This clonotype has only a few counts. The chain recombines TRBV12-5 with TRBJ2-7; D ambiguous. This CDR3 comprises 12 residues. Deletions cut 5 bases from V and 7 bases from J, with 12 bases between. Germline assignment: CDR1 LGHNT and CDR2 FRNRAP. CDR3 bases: TGTGCTAGTGGTCTCGCCATAGGGGAGCAGTACTTC. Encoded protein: CASGLAIGEQYF.

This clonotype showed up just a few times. CDR3: CASSLLPGQETQYF. Here the CDR3 DNA reads TGCGCCAGCAGCTTGTTGCCGGGACAAGAGACCCAGTACTTC. The chain employs TRBV5-1 and TRBJ2-5; a possible D gene is TRBD2 (5 bases). Germline V gene data show CDR1 as SGHRS and CDR2 as YFSETQ. Trimming removed 1 base at V and 2 bases at J, with 9 bases between. This CDR3 has 14 amino acids. Full variable domain (outside the CDR3, taken from reference TRBV5-1 and TRBJ2-5): KAGVTQTPRYLIKTRGQQVTLSCSPISGHRSVSWYQQTPGQGLQFLFEYFSETQRNKGNFPGRFSGRQFSNSRSEMNVSTLELGDSALYLCASSLLPGQETQYFGPGTRLLVL.

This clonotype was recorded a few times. In DNA, the CDR3 is TGTGCCACCAGCAGAGATAAGGCAGCTAACTATGGCTACACCTTC. Translated, it gives CATSRDKAANYGYTF. The rearrangement links TRBV15 to TRBJ1-2, with no clear D. Germline CDR1 is LNHNV and CDR2 is YYDKDF (reference sequence). The length of the CDR3 is 15 residues. Deletions cut 0 bases from V and 0 bases from J, with 8 bases between.

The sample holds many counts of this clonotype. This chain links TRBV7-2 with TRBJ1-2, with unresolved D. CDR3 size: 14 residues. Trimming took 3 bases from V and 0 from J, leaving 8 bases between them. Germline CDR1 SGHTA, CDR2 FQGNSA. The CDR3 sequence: CASSLRDANYGYTF. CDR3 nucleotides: TGTGCCAGCAGCTTGAGAGATGCTAACTATGGCTACACCTTC.

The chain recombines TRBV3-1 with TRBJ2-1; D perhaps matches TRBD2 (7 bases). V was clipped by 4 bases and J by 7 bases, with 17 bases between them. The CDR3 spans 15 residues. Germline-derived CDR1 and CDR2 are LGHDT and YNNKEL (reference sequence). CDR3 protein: CASSLRGARGNEQFF. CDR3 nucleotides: TGTGCCAGCAGCCTTCGGGGGGCAAGGGGGAATGAGCAGTTCTTC.

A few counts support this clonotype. The CDR3, as DNA: TGCGCCAGCAGCTTGGACCTAACAGGGGATGGTGAAAAACTGTTTTTT. The encoded protein is CASSLDLTGDGEKLFF. The J gene is TRBJ1-4, the V gene TRBV5-1; TRBD1 matches 7 bases. The CDR3 runs 16 residues. The germline V gene has CDR1 SGHRS and CDR2 YFSETQ. Trimming took 0 bases from V and 7 from J; bases not matched to a gene: 9.

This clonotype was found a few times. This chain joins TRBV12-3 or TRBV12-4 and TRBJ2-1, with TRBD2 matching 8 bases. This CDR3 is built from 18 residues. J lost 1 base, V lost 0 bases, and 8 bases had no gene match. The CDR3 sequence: CASSLANWVAGSYNEQFF. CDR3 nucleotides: TGTGCCAGCAGTTTAGCTAATTGGGTAGCGGGGTCCTACAATGAGCAGTTCTTC.

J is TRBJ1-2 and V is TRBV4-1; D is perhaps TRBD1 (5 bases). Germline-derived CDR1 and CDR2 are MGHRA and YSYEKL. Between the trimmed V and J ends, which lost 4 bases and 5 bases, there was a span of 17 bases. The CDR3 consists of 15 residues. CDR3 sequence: CASSPTGGTGYGYTF. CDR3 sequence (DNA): TGCGCCAGCAGCCCTACCGGAGGGACGGGGTATGGCTACACCTTC.

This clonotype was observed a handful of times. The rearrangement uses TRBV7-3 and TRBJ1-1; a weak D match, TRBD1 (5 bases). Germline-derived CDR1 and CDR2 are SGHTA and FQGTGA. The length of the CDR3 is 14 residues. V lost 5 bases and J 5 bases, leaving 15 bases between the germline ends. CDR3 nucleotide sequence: TGTGCCAGCAGCCCTTCCGGGGGTTATACTGAAGCTTTCTTT. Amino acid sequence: CASSPSGGYTEAFF.

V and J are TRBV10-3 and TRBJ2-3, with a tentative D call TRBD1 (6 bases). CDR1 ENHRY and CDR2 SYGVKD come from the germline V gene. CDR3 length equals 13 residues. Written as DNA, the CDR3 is TGTGCGATGAGGGGGATTTTCACAGATACGCAGTATTTT. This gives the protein CAMRGIFTDTQYF.

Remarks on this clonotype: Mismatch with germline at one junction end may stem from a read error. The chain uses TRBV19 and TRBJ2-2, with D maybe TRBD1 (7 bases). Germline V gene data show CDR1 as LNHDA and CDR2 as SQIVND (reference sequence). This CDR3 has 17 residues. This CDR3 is CASIIRRGPVRTGELFF. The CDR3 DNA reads TGTGCCAGTATTATACGGAGGGGGCCCGTGAGAACCGGGGAGCTGTTTTTT.

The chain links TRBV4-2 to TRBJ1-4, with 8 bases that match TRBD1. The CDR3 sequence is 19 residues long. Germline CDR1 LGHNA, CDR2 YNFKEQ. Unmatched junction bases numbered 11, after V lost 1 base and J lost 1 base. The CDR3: CASSQVKRQGTLTNEKLFF. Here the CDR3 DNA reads TGTGCCAGCAGCCAAGTTAAGAGACAGGGGACCCTAACTAATGAAAAACTGTTTTTT.

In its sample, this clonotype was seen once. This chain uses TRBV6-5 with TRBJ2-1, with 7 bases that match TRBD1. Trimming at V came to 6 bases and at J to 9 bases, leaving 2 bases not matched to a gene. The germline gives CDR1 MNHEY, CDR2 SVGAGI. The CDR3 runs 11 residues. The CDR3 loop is CASSRDSEQFF. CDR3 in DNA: TGTGCCAGCAGCCGGGACAGTGAGCAGTTCTTC.

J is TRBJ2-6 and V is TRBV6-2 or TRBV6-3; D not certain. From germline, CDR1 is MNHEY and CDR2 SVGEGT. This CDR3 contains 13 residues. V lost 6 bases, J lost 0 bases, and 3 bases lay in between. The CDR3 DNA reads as TGTGCCAGCAGGGACTCTGGGGCCAACGTCCTGACTTTC. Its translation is CASRDSGANVLTF.

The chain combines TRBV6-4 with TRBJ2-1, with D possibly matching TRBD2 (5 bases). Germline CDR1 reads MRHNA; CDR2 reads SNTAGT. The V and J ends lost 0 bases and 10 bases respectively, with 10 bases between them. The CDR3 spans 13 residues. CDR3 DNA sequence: TGTGCCAGCAGTGACTCGAAGGGAGAGGAGCAGTTCTTC. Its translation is CASSDSKGEEQFF.